Listed below are T cell receptor beta chains from one sample, sequenced in a study of a mutant IDH1 vaccine in newly diagnosed glioma. These receptors have no known antigen. Profiling relied on immunoSEQ multiplex PCR, and the TCRdb table lists in-frame clones only, not all of them. This sample has about 32,000 clones, with roughly 80% found just once. The specimen was PBMCs, collected from a glioma patient whose treatment included an IDH1 peptide vaccine. The receptors stem from a woman aged 18-29 years with glioma. Each CDR3 is given with its conserved first and last residue. Each record gives: J gene, clone size, CDR3 length, D gene, V gene, CDR3 protein, CDR3 DNA. A D gene is named only where the DNA matches it firmly. Not every row has a clone size; where given, it reads once, few, many or a size class.

j_gene: TRBJ1-3
abundance: -
len: 15
d_gene: -
v_gene: TRBV18
CDR3aa: CASSRTGTGGNTIYF
CDR3nt: TGTGCCAGCTCCCGAACCGGCACAGGTGGAAACACCATATATTTT

j_gene: TRBJ2-3
abundance: -
len: 16
d_gene: TRBD2
v_gene: TRBV7-2
CDR3aa: CASSPLAGATADTQYF
CDR3nt: TGTGCCAGCAGCCCACTAGCGGGAGCGACCGCAGATACGCAGTATTTT

j_gene: TRBJ2-2
abundance: -
len: 14
d_gene: -
v_gene: TRBV6-1
CDR3aa: CASSANRETGELFF
CDR3nt: TGTGCCAGCAGTGCCAACAGGGAAACCGGGGAGCTGTTTTTT

j_gene: TRBJ2-5
abundance: -
len: 17
d_gene: TRBD2
v_gene: TRBV2
CDR3aa: CASRTGLAAVLWETQYF
CDR3nt: TGTGCCAGCAGAACGGGACTAGCGGCCGTTCTGTGGGAGACCCAGTACTTC

j_gene: TRBJ1-5
abundance: -
len: 15
d_gene: -
v_gene: TRBV28
CDR3aa: CASSFEHRSNQPQHF
CDR3nt: TGTGCCAGCAGTTTTGAGCATCGGAGCAATCAGCCCCAGCATTTT

j_gene: TRBJ2-1
abundance: -
len: 16
d_gene: TRBD1
v_gene: TRBV28
CDR3aa: CASSPQGALGYNEQFF
CDR3nt: TGTGCCAGCAGTCCCCAGGGGGCATTGGGCTACAATGAGCAGTTCTTC

j_gene: TRBJ1-1
abundance: few
len: 13
d_gene: -
v_gene: TRBV29-1
CDR3aa: CSVVWHLNTEAFF
CDR3nt: TGCAGCGTTGTATGGCATCTGAACACTGAAGCTTTCTTT

j_gene: TRBJ2-5
abundance: -
len: 15
d_gene: -
v_gene: TRBV18
CDR3aa: CASSPYRRNQETQYF
CDR3nt: TGTGCCAGCTCACCATATCGGCGGAATCAAGAGACCCAGTACTTC

j_gene: TRBJ1-4
abundance: -
len: 12
d_gene: -
v_gene: TRBV18
CDR3aa: CASSQGGEKLFF
CDR3nt: TGTGCCAGCTCACAGGGTGGCGAAAAACTGTTTTTT

j_gene: TRBJ2-5
abundance: -
len: 12
d_gene: TRBD2
v_gene: TRBV5-1
CDR3aa: CASSEGEGTQYF
CDR3nt: TGCGCCAGCAGCGAAGGGGAGGGGACCCAGTACTTC

j_gene: TRBJ2-7
abundance: -
len: 14
d_gene: -
v_gene: TRBV27
CDR3aa: CASSLSVRQYEQYF
CDR3nt: TGTGCCAGCAGTTTATCGGTGAGACAGTACGAGCAGTACTTC

j_gene: TRBJ2-5
abundance: -
len: 18
d_gene: TRBD2
v_gene: TRBV19
CDR3aa: CASSPSGLAGFVQETQYF
CDR3nt: TGTGCCAGTAGTCCCTCGGGACTAGCGGGATTCGTCCAAGAGACCCAGTACTTC

j_gene: TRBJ2-7
abundance: once
len: 16
d_gene: -
v_gene: TRBV7-8
CDR3aa: CASSLIVTRGQYEQYF
CDR3nt: TGTGCCAGCAGCTTAATAGTCACCAGGGGTCAGTACGAGCAGTACTTC

j_gene: TRBJ2-4
abundance: -
len: 15
d_gene: -
v_gene: TRBV7-2
CDR3aa: CASSLSTNTKNIQYF
CDR3nt: TGTGCCAGCAGCCTCAGCACCAACACCAAAAACATTCAGTACTTC

j_gene: TRBJ2-7
abundance: -
len: 16
d_gene: TRBD1
v_gene: TRBV19
CDR3aa: CASSRTPSGQPYEQYF
CDR3nt: TGTGCCAGTAGTAGAACCCCTTCGGGACAGCCCTACGAGCAGTACTTC

j_gene: TRBJ1-1
abundance: -
len: 15
d_gene: -
v_gene: TRBV25-1
CDR3aa: CASSEALGRDTEAFF
CDR3nt: TGTGCCAGCAGTGAAGCTTTAGGCAGGGACACTGAAGCTTTCTTT

j_gene: TRBJ2-3
abundance: -
len: 14
d_gene: -
v_gene: TRBV9
CDR3aa: CASSDPNREDTQYF
CDR3nt: TGTGCCAGCAGCGACCCTAACAGGGAAGATACGCAGTATTTT

j_gene: TRBJ2-7
abundance: -
len: 15
d_gene: -
v_gene: TRBV30
CDR3aa: CAWVNPGRLTYEQYF
CDR3nt: TGTGCCTGGGTGAACCCGGGACGGTTAACCTACGAGCAGTACTTC

j_gene: TRBJ1-2
abundance: once
len: 13
d_gene: -
v_gene: TRBV6-1
CDR3aa: CASSEVGTGGYTF
CDR3nt: TGTGCCAGCAGTGAGGTAGGGACTGGCGGCTACACCTTC

j_gene: TRBJ2-3
abundance: -
len: 16
d_gene: TRBD2
v_gene: TRBV7-2
CDR3aa: CASSRWTSGRPDTQYF
CDR3nt: TGTGCCAGCAGCCGATGGACTAGCGGGAGGCCAGATACGCAGTATTTT

j_gene: TRBJ1-5
abundance: -
len: 14
d_gene: TRBD1
v_gene: TRBV27
CDR3aa: CASSPTGGHQPQHF
CDR3nt: TGTGCCAGCAGCCCAACAGGGGGTCATCAGCCCCAGCATTTT

j_gene: TRBJ1-2
abundance: -
len: 17
d_gene: -
v_gene: TRBV7-2
CDR3aa: CASSLTLDTTLLYGYTF
CDR3nt: TGTGCCAGCAGCCTCACTCTTGACACAACCCTTCTCTATGGCTACACCTTC

j_gene: TRBJ2-3
abundance: -
len: 12
d_gene: -
v_gene: TRBV29-1
CDR3aa: CSVEPTGDTQYF
CDR3nt: TGCAGCGTTGAACCCACGGGGGATACGCAGTATTTT

j_gene: TRBJ2-5
abundance: -
len: 12
d_gene: -
v_gene: TRBV30
CDR3aa: CAWSVGVWTQYF
CDR3nt: TGTGCCTGGAGTGTAGGTGTTTGGACCCAGTACTTC

j_gene: TRBJ2-1
abundance: few
len: 15
d_gene: TRBD2
v_gene: TRBV15
CDR3aa: CATSSVERGNNEQFF
CDR3nt: TGTGCCACCAGCAGTGTGGAGCGGGGGAACAATGAGCAGTTCTTC

j_gene: TRBJ1-2
abundance: once
len: 12
d_gene: -
v_gene: TRBV28
CDR3aa: CVAHEGPYGYTF
CDR3nt: TGTGTAGCCCACGAAGGCCCGTATGGCTACACCTTC

j_gene: TRBJ2-5
abundance: -
len: 16
d_gene: -
v_gene: TRBV4-3
CDR3aa: CASSQGPGMTGETQYF
CDR3nt: TGCGCCAGCAGCCAAGGCCCGGGGATGACGGGAGAGACCCAGTACTTC